These 24 T cell receptor beta chains came from one sample sequenced in a study of blood T cells in healthy people across ages (dated by TCRdb to between 2015 and 2016). The library was produced with 5' RACE. Instrument on record: Illumina HiSeq 2500. A second PCR of roughly 6 to 11 cycles was performed with a sample-barcoded 5' primer and a J-beta primer mix. The raw public data were reprocessed by TCRdb itself: fastp quality trimming at Q25, MiXCR clonotype calling, in-frame beta chains only. Each entry is one CDR3 protein sequence, shown with its most common DNA and genes. Across this sample there are around 1,600,000 distinct CDR3 sequences, with about 45% seen only once. Jointly, the top ten make up about 4.1% of the sample. Material for sequencing was blood. The receptors derive from a woman younger than 35 in good health.

Regarding this clonotype: One junction end disagrees with the germline gene, perhaps due to a read error. The chain carries TRBV28 and TRBJ2-2, with D uncertain. This CDR3 spans 15 amino acids. Germline-derived CDR1 and CDR2 are MDHEN and SYDVKM. The CDR3 coding sequence is TGTGCCAGCAGTTCTCCCTCACAGAACATCGGGGAGCTGTTTTTT. Protein product: CASSSPSQNIGELFF.

The chain employs TRBV12-5 and TRBJ2-7, with D uncertain. The CDR3 spans 12 residues. Per the germline V gene, CDR1 is LGHNT and CDR2 is FRNRAP. The V end lost 4 bases, the J end lost 3 bases, and 7 bases lay between the germline ends. The CDR3 DNA is TGTGCTAGTGGTTCGGACGGCTACGAGCAGTACTTC. Protein sequence: CASGSDGYEQYF.

This clonotype came up a few times. V usage is TRBV12-3 or TRBV12-4 and J usage is TRBJ2-5; D is possibly TRBD1 or TRBD2 (6 bases each). This CDR3 contains 15 residues. The V and J ends lost 2 bases and 5 bases respectively, with 15 bases between them. For the CDR3, the DNA is TGTGCCAGCAGTTTACGGCAGGGGAGGCGTGAGACCCAGTACTTC. It encodes CASSLRQGRRETQYF.

The chain uses TRBV7-2 and TRBJ2-3; D remains unclear. This CDR3 spans 16 amino acids. Trimming left V 4 bases short and J 4 bases short, with 18 bases between. The germline V gene encodes CDR1 SGHTA and CDR2 FQGNSA. The CDR3 loop reads CASSSPAVLGADTQYF. The CDR3, as DNA: TGTGCCAGCAGCTCCCCCGCGGTACTGGGCGCAGATACGCAGTATTTT.

This clonotype showed up just a few times. The chain couples TRBV12-3 or TRBV12-4 to TRBJ1-6, with D uncertain. Trimming left V 5 bases short and J 10 bases short, with 15 bases between. The CDR3 spans 14 residues. The CDR3 here is CASSPRQSKSPLHF. The CDR3 coding sequence is TGTGCCAGCAGTCCCCGACAAAGCAAATCACCCCTCCACTTT.

This clonotype has a handful of counts. This sequence joins TRBV4-3 and TRBJ2-1; 12 bases are shared with TRBD2. Germline CDR1 and CDR2: LGHNA and YSLEER. Trimming cost V 0 bases and J 6 bases; bases outside gene matches: 9. The CDR3 spans 18 residues. CDR3 amino acids: CASSQDLAGGPLGNEQFF. Here the CDR3 DNA reads TGCGCCAGCAGCCAAGATCTAGCGGGAGGGCCTCTTGGCAATGAGCAGTTCTTC.

The chain employs TRBV29-1 and TRBJ1-2; weak D call: TRBD1 (5 bases). Germline V lookup: CDR1 SQVTM, CDR2 ANQGSEA. Trimming pared 5 bases from V and 4 bases from J, leaving 14 bases between. The CDR3 length is 13 residues. In DNA, the CDR3 is TGCAGCGTTCTTCCAGGGAGTAGCTATGGCTACACCTTC. The encoded protein is CSVLPGSSYGYTF.

This clonotype has only a few counts. The CDR3 nucleotides read TGTGCCAGCAGCCCCCCTTTATGGCGGGTCCAGACCCAGTACTTC. Translated, it gives CASSPPLWRVQTQYF. The chain is built from TRBV7-9 and TRBJ2-5; D is possibly TRBD2 (5 bases). CDR3 length: 15 residues. Trimming left V 5 bases short and J 6 bases short, with 19 bases between. Per germline, CDR1 SEHNR and CDR2 FQNEAQ (reference sequence).

This clonotype appeared many times. The V call is TRBV9, the J call TRBJ2-5; D perhaps matches TRBD2 (6 bases). Germline V CDR1 and CDR2: SGDLS, YYNGEE. The V and J ends lost 0 bases and 3 bases respectively, with 6 bases between them. There are 13 residues in the CDR3. This CDR3 reads CASSVAGEETQYF. The CDR3 nucleotides are TGTGCCAGCAGCGTAGCGGGGGAAGAGACCCAGTACTTC.

This clonotype has just a few counts. Its ends do not fully match the called genes, so a read error is possible. The chain couples TRBV7-7 to TRBJ2-1, with 14 bases identical to TRBD2. Germline CDR1 is SSHAT and CDR2 is FNYEAQ (reference sequence). The CDR3 length is 20 residues. CDR3 DNA: TGTGCTAGCAGCTTAGGGGAGGGACTAGCGGGGGCCCTCAACTACAATGAGCAGTTCTTC. Its translation: CASSLGEGLAGALNYNEQFF.

This chain uses TRBV4-3 with TRBJ2-4; D may be TRBD2 (5 bases). Deletions cut 6 bases from V and 7 bases from J, with 13 bases between. Germline-derived CDR1 and CDR2 are LGHNA and YSLEER. The CDR3 has 13 residues. The chain's CDR3 is CASSLDGVNIQYF. CDR3 DNA: TGCGCCAGCAGTTTGGACGGGGTGAACATTCAGTACTTC.

V and J are TRBV4-1 and TRBJ2-2; D might be TRBD1 or TRBD2, each matching 6 bases. Per the germline V gene, CDR1 is MGHRA and CDR2 is YSYEKL. The CDR3 runs to 17 residues. Trimming took 1 base from V and 5 from J, leaving 17 bases between them. Here the CDR3 DNA reads TGCGCCAGCAGCCAAGCCCACCTGGGGGGCAGAACCGGGGAGCTGTTTTTT. It yields the protein CASSQAHLGGRTGELFF.

For this clonotype: The germline gene is not matched at one end of the junction; a read error may be the cause. V and J are TRBV5-6 and TRBJ2-1; maybe TRBD2 (6 bases). In germline, CDR1 is SGHDT, CDR2 YYEEEE. This CDR3 region has 15 residues. The CDR3 spells CASGLSLLAGNEQFF. The CDR3 DNA reads as TGTGCCAGCGGCTTATCGTTACTAGCAGGGAATGAGCAGTTCTTC. Together with reference TRBV5-6 and TRBJ2-1, the CDR3 gives the full variable domain: DAGVTQSPTHLIKTRGQQVTLRCSPKSGHDTVSWYQQALGQGPQFIFQYYEEEERQRGNFPDRFSGHQFPNYSSELNVNALLLGDSALYLCASGLSLLAGNEQFFGPGTRLTVL.

This clonotype is a singleton in its sample. The rearrangement uses TRBV25-1 and TRBJ1-2; D not certain. V was shortened by 1 base and J by 6 bases, with 9 bases between the two germline ends. Germline V gene sequence: CDR1 MGHDK, CDR2 SYGVNS. There are 13 residues in the CDR3. CDR3 protein: CASSELELNGYTF. CDR3 in DNA: TGTGCCAGCAGTGAATTGGAGTTGAATGGCTACACCTTC.

This clonotype was counted a few times. The CDR3 here is CSARPPSGIYSNQPQHF. The CDR3 DNA reads TGCAGTGCTAGACCCCCATCGGGAATTTATAGCAATCAGCCCCAGCATTTT. This sequence joins TRBV20-1 and TRBJ1-5, with D uncertain. This CDR3 region has 17 residues. The V gene's germline CDR1 is DFQATT and CDR2 SNEGSKA (reference sequence). The ends were cut back, 2 bases at V and 0 bases at J, with 17 bases in the middle.

The genes are TRBV7-9 and TRBJ1-5; 8 bases agree with TRBD1. Germline trimming cut 5 bases from V and 6 bases from J; bases unmatched to any gene: 12. The CDR3 length is 16 residues. Germline values: CDR1 SEHNR, CDR2 FQNEAQ (reference sequence). The CDR3 DNA sequence: TGTGCCAGCAGCCCGACGTTCCGGACAGGGCGTCAGCCCCAGCATTTT. Protein product: CASSPTFRTGRQPQHF. Based on the CDR3 plus reference TRBV7-9 and TRBJ1-5, the full variable domain is DTGVSQNPRHKITKRGQNVTFRCDPISEHNRLYWYRQTLGQGPEFLTYFQNEAQLEKSRLLSDRFSAERPKGSFSTLEIQRTEQGDSAMYLCASSPTFRTGRQPQHFGDGTRLSIL.

The chain has TRBV6-5 and TRBJ1-4; no reliable D call. This CDR3 region has 16 residues. V lost 5 bases, J lost 2 bases, and 15 bases lay in between. Germline V CDR1 and CDR2: MNHEY, SVGAGI. The CDR3 loop is CASSRTRSRTNEKLFF. CDR3 bases: TGTGCCAGCAGTCGGACCCGAAGCAGGACTAATGAAAAACTGTTTTTT.

This chain uses TRBV3-1 with TRBJ1-2; 8 bases are a match to TRBD1. This CDR3 is 15 amino acids long. Per germline, CDR1 LGHDT and CDR2 YNNKEL (reference sequence). The CDR3 region is CASGALPGQGGGYTF. In DNA, the CDR3 is TGTGCAAGCGGGGCATTACCCGGACAGGGAGGCGGCTACACCTTC.

The rearrangement uses TRBV4-3 and TRBJ1-5, with D uncertain. Trimming pared 0 bases from V and 5 bases from J, leaving 5 bases between. The CDR3 covers 13 residues. Germline values: CDR1 LGHNA, CDR2 YSLEER. The CDR3 nucleotides read TGCGCCAGCAGCCAAGATCCCGATCAGCCCCAGCATTTT. This encodes CASSQDPDQPQHF.

This sequence joins TRBV9 and TRBJ2-5; D is uncertain. The V gene's germline CDR1 is SGDLS and CDR2 YYNGEE. The V gene lost 0 bases and the J gene lost 5 bases, with 11 bases spanning the gap. This CDR3 spans 14 amino acids. The CDR3 coding sequence is TGTGCCAGCAGCGTAGAACCCAGGTCGGAGACCCAGTACTTC. This encodes CASSVEPRSETQYF. Variable domain in full (rest from reference TRBV9 and TRBJ2-5): DSGVTQTPKHLITATGQRVTLRCSPRSGDLSVYWYQQSLDQGLQFLIQYYNGEERAKGNILERFSAQQFPDLHSELNLSSLELGDSALYFCASSVEPRSETQYFGPGTRLLVL.

This clonotype appeared a few times. This sequence joins TRBV29-1 and TRBJ2-5; D call uncertain. V dropped 1 base and J dropped 2 bases, with 8 bases sitting between them. Germline CDR1 SQVTM, CDR2 ANQGSEA. This CDR3 spans 13 amino acids. The CDR3 sequence is CSVEGHGQETQYF. For the CDR3, the DNA is TGCAGCGTTGAAGGTCACGGTCAAGAGACCCAGTACTTC.

As concerns this clonotype: The junction departs from germline at one end; a sequencing error may be responsible. This sequence joins TRBV3-1 and TRBJ1-1, with D hard to call. CDR1 is LGHDT and CDR2 is YNNKEL in the germline V gene (reference sequence). This CDR3 comprises 13 residues. The CDR3, as DNA: TGTGACAGCAGCCAAGCGGGGTATGCTGAAGCTTTCTTT. Translated: CDSSQAGYAEAFF.

A few counts support this clonotype. J is TRBJ2-3 and V is TRBV20-1; the D gene is possibly TRBD2 (5 bases). Germline CDR1 and CDR2: DFQATT and SNEGSKA (reference sequence). This CDR3 has 16 amino acids. Trimming left V 0 bases short and J 0 bases short, with 13 bases between. DNA of the CDR3: TGCAGTGCTAGAGATCCGGGGTTGTGGAGCACAGATACGCAGTATTTT. Its protein is CSARDPGLWSTDTQYF.

This clonotype has only a few counts. J is TRBJ2-2 and V is TRBV29-1; D unresolved. The CDR3 sequence is 12 residues long. Trimming removed 6 bases at V and 1 base at J, with 6 bases between. In germline, CDR1 is SQVTM, CDR2 ANQGSEA. CDR3 in amino acids: CSVPQNTGELFF. CDR3 DNA sequence: TGCAGCGTCCCACAGAACACCGGGGAGCTGTTTTTT.